The next 4 T cell receptor beta chains were all read from a single sample in a study of control samples from healthy donors and cancer patients. Here immunoSEQ multiplex PCR was the method, and the copy in TCRdb shows in-frame clones only, minus some. The table lists around 50,000 clones, approximately 95% of them singletons, with approximately 2.3% in the top ten. The sequenced material came from blood. Source of these receptors: a man aged 25 to 40 in good health.

This sequence joins TRBV6-5 and TRBJ1-2; 9 positions match TRBD1. The CDR3 is made up of 13 amino acids. Germline assignment: CDR1 MNHEY and CDR2 SVGAGI. The J segment lost 6 bases and the V segment lost 6 bases, leaving 5 bases of the junction unmatched. CDR3 in amino acids: CASSVGTGNGYTF. CDR3 in DNA: TGTGCCAGCAGCGTAGGGACAGGGAATGGCTACACCTTC.

The rearrangement uses TRBV27 and TRBJ2-7; D may be TRBD2 (5 bases). V lost 5 bases and J lost 2, with 16 bases in between. The CDR3 is 15 amino acids. Looked up from germline, CDR1 is MNHEY and CDR2 is SMNVEV (reference sequence). CDR3 sequence reads: CASSTLGSATYEQYF. For the CDR3, the DNA is TGTGCCAGCAGTACCCTGGGGAGCGCAACCTACGAGCAGTACTTC.

J is TRBJ2-7 and V is TRBV9; TRBD2 matches 11 bases. Losses at the gene ends were 0 bases for V and 5 bases for J; bases not matched to a gene: 7. The CDR3 has 16 amino acids. Germline V gene data show CDR1 as SGDLS and CDR2 as YYNGEE. The CDR3, as DNA: TGTGCCAGCAGCGTAGCCCTACTAGCGGGAGTCCACGAGCAGTACTTC. It translates to CASSVALLAGVHEQYF. Based on the CDR3 plus reference TRBV9 and TRBJ2-7, the full variable domain is DSGVTQTPKHLITATGQRVTLRCSPRSGDLSVYWYQQSLDQGLQFLIQYYNGEERAKGNILERFSAQQFPDLHSELNLSSLELGDSALYFCASSVALLAGVHEQYFGPGTRLTVT.

The chain carries TRBV7-3 and TRBJ2-3; 7 bases map to TRBD2. The CDR3 is 15 residues long. Germline V gives CDR1 SGHTA, CDR2 FQGTGA. Germline trimming cut 5 bases from V and 1 base from J; bases unmatched to any gene: 6. As DNA, the CDR3 is TGTGCCAGCAGCCCGGCACGGGGGGGCACAGATACGCAGTATTTT. Translation gives CASSPARGGTDTQYF.